The 32 T cell receptor beta chains reported below all come from one sample, sequenced in a study of beta chain features in type 1 diabetes. The authors reverse transcribed all of the isolated RNA, so sequencing captured expressed TCRB transcripts. Measured with immunoSEQ multiplex PCR; TCRdb has only the in-frame clones, and not every one. The sample consists of about 300,000 clones, about 8.5% of them appearing once. Material: central memory CD4+ T cells from blood. The source is a woman aged 18-29 years in good health.

A few counts support this clone. This chain uses TRBV5-1 with TRBJ1-2; no clear D gene. Germline values: CDR1 SGHRS, CDR2 YFSETQ. V was trimmed by 1 base and J by 8 bases, leaving 15 bases between them. There are 14 residues in the CDR3. The CDR3 bases are TGCGCCAGCAGCTTGCTAGCGACGTCCGCAGGCTACACCTTC. Its translation is CASSLLATSAGYTF. Full variable domain (remainder filled in from reference TRBV5-1 and TRBJ1-2): KAGVTQTPRYLIKTRGQQVTLSCSPISGHRSVSWYQQTPGQGLQFLFEYFSETQRNKGNFPGRFSGRQFSNSRSEMNVSTLELGDSALYLCASSLLATSAGYTFGSGTRLTVV.

This clone was counted between two and nine times. V usage is TRBV10-2 and J usage is TRBJ1-5, with a tentative D call TRBD1 (5 bases). The V gene's germline CDR1 is WSHSY and CDR2 SAAADI. The V end was cut by 4 bases, the J end by 7 bases, with 17 bases between. CDR3 length: 15 residues. The CDR3 bases are TGCGCCAGCAGTGCGGTGGTTGGGGCTGGGCAGCCCCAGCATTTT. This encodes CASSAVVGAGQPQHF.

In this sample, this clone turned up many times. V usage is TRBV2 and J usage is TRBJ1-2, with 8 bases matching TRBD1. The length of the CDR3 is 15 residues. V trimming: 6 bases; J trimming: 6 bases; junction bases outside the gene matches: 12. Germline CDR1 reads SNHLY; CDR2 reads FYNNEI. The CDR3 loop reads CASRKDRAYGDGYTF. CDR3 DNA sequence: TGTGCCAGCAGGAAGGACAGGGCGTATGGTGATGGCTACACCTTC.

This chain uses TRBV7-8 with TRBJ1-2; perhaps TRBD1 as D (5 bases). The germline CDR1 and CDR2 sequences are SGHVS and FQNEAQ. CDR3 length equals 16 residues. The V and J ends lost 3 bases and 2 bases respectively, with 16 bases between them. In nucleotides, the CDR3 is TGTGCCAGCAGCTTCCAGGGACCCAAAGGGAACTATGGCTACACCTTC. It is translated as CASSFQGPKGNYGYTF. Together with reference TRBV7-8 and TRBJ1-2, the CDR3 gives the full variable domain: GAGVSQSPRYKVAKRGQDVALRCDPISGHVSLFWYQQALGQGPEFLTYFQNEAQLDKSGLPSDRFFAERPEGSVSTLKIQRTQQEDSAVYLCASSFQGPKGNYGYTFGSGTRLTVV.

The chain uses TRBV28 and TRBJ1-6, with D uncertain. The CDR3 has 14 residues. V was clipped by 7 bases and J by 7 bases, with 14 bases between them. The germline V gene encodes CDR1 MDHEN and CDR2 SYDVKM. DNA for the CDR3: TGTGCCAGCATCAATCGAGGATTGAATTCACCCCTCCACTTT. Translation: CASINRGLNSPLHF.

Concerning this clone itself: Other DNA sequences from this sample encode an identical CDR3 as well. J is TRBJ2-3 and V is TRBV5-1; D call uncertain. The V end was cut by 4 bases, the J end by 3 bases, with 6 bases between. CDR3 length: 12 residues. The V gene's germline CDR1 is SGHRS and CDR2 YFSETQ. The CDR3 DNA reads as TGCGCCAGCAGCCTCAGTACAGATACGCAGTATTTT. Its protein is CASSLSTDTQYF.

This clone was found a few times. V gene TRBV5-1 combines with J gene TRBJ2-1; D remains unclear. CDR1 is SGHRS, CDR2 YFSETQ, per germline. The CDR3 totals 14 residues. The ends were cut back, 1 base at V and 3 bases at J, with 8 bases in the middle. Written as DNA, the CDR3 is TGCGCCAGCAGCTTGATGAAGGTCTACAATGAGCAGTTCTTC. It specifies CASSLMKVYNEQFF. Complete variable domain (other parts from reference TRBV5-1 and TRBJ2-1): KAGVTQTPRYLIKTRGQQVTLSCSPISGHRSVSWYQQTPGQGLQFLFEYFSETQRNKGNFPGRFSGRQFSNSRSEMNVSTLELGDSALYLCASSLMKVYNEQFFGPGTRLTVL.

The chain employs TRBV2 and TRBJ1-6; TRBD1 aligns across 8 bases. CDR3 length: 15 amino acids. The ends lost 2 bases at V and 5 bases at J; junction bases unmatched: 2. The germline V gene encodes CDR1 SNHLY and CDR2 FYNNEI. CDR3 nucleotide sequence: TGTGCCAGCAGTGAACAGGGGGCGGATAATTCACCCCTCCACTTT. Translating it yields CASSEQGADNSPLHF.

This chain uses TRBV5-6 with TRBJ2-4; D possibly corresponds to TRBD1 (5 bases). Trimming shortened V by 4 bases and J by 2 bases, and 13 bases separated the two germline ends. The germline gives CDR1 SGHDT, CDR2 YYEEEE. This CDR3 contains 15 residues. CDR3 coding DNA: TGTGCCAGCAGCCTAACCAGGGTCCCCAAAAACATTCAGTACTTC. This codes for CASSLTRVPKNIQYF.

This clone was seen more than once but under ten times. The chain uses TRBV7-2 and TRBJ2-6; D perhaps matches TRBD1 (6 bases). This CDR3 spans 15 amino acids. V lost 3 bases and J lost 5, with 11 bases in between. Germline V gene lookup returns CDR1 SGHTA and CDR2 FQGNSA. The CDR3 loop reads CASSFMGARANVLTF. The DNA of the CDR3 is TGTGCCAGCAGCTTTATGGGGGCGAGGGCCAACGTCCTGACTTTC.

The rearrangement links TRBV5-1 to TRBJ2-1; D is unresolved. The CDR3 covers 14 residues. Germline V gives CDR1 SGHRS, CDR2 YFSETQ. The ends were cut back, 3 bases at V and 6 bases at J, with 13 bases in the middle. The DNA of the CDR3 is TGCGCCAGCAGCTCCCTCCCGGACGGCAATGAGCAGTTCTTC. Translated: CASSSLPDGNEQFF.

The chain joins TRBV11-3 to TRBJ2-1; 13 positions agree with TRBD2. Germline CDR1 SGHNT, CDR2 YENEEA. The CDR3 loop spans 14 amino acids. The J segment lost 8 bases and the V segment lost 3 bases, leaving 1 base of the junction unmatched. This chain's CDR3 is CASSLGLAGHEQFF. The CDR3 bases are TGTGCCAGCAGCTTGGGACTAGCGGGACATGAGCAGTTCTTC.

J is TRBJ1-4 and V is TRBV15; D remains ambiguous. Germline V CDR1 and CDR2: LNHNV, YYDKDF (reference sequence). Trimming pared 1 base from V and 7 bases from J, leaving 13 bases between. CDR3 length equals 15 residues. The CDR3 loop reads CATSRGGTPSEKLFF. In DNA form, the CDR3 reads TGTGCCACCAGCAGAGGGGGAACCCCTAGTGAAAAACTGTTTTTT.

This clone was counted only a few times. The chain couples TRBV11-3 to TRBJ1-2; D gene ambiguous. V was pared by 3 bases and J by 6 bases, with 2 bases between. The germline gives CDR1 SGHNT, CDR2 YENEEA. The CDR3 is made up of 10 amino acids. CDR3 nucleotide sequence: TGTGCCAGCAGCTTCAATGGCTACACCTTC. It translates to CASSFNGYTF. The full variable domain, its missing parts supplied by reference TRBV11-3 and TRBJ1-2, is EAGVVQSPRYKIIEKKQPVAFWCNPISGHNTLYWYLQNLGQGPELLIRYENEEAVDDSQLPKDRFSAERLKGVDSTLKIQPAELGDSAVYLCASSFNGYTFGSGTRLTVV.

The chain employs TRBV7-8 and TRBJ1-1; D is ambiguous. The CDR3 consists of 12 residues. The germline V gene has CDR1 SGHVS and CDR2 FQNEAQ. V was shortened by 8 bases and J by 8 bases, with 15 bases between the two germline ends. CDR3 DNA sequence: TGTGCCAGCCGCCACCTGAACCCGGAAGCTTTCTTT. Its translation is CASRHLNPEAFF.

The table lists this clone with a few counts. This chain connects TRBV19 to TRBJ1-6; TRBD1 might be the D (6 bases). This CDR3 has 13 residues. The ends were cut back, 6 bases at V and 10 bases at J, with 13 bases in the middle. The germline V gene encodes CDR1 LNHDA and CDR2 SQIVND (reference sequence). In nucleotides, the CDR3 is TGTGCCAGTAGGGACGGGACATACTCACCCCTCCACTTT. Its protein product is CASRDGTYSPLHF.

This clone has more than one count but fewer than ten. This CDR3 is CASSLRMGLARDEQYF. CDR3 sequence (DNA): TGTGCCAGCAGCCTAAGGATGGGACTAGCCCGCGACGAGCAGTACTTC. The rearrangement uses TRBV5-6 and TRBJ2-5, with 9 nucleotides matching TRBD2. The last part of the DNA fits TRBJ2-7 better; the J call may be wrong. The CDR3 has 16 amino acids. Germline V CDR1 and CDR2: SGHDT, YYEEEE.

In this sample, this clone turned up a few times. One end of the junction varies from germline; a read error may be responsible. The chain recombines TRBV4-2 with TRBJ1-4; D is unresolved. The CDR3 runs to 13 residues. CDR1 is LGHNA, CDR2 YNFKEQ, per germline. CDR3 in amino acids: CASSQDNGLQRYF. The CDR3 nucleotides are TGTGCCAGCAGCCAAGATAACGGCCTGCAACGTTATTTT.

This clone rates as medium-sized. The J gene is TRBJ2-3, the V gene TRBV7-2; D gene uncertain. The ends were cut back, 1 base at V and 2 bases at J, with 16 bases in the middle. CDR3 length equals 17 residues. Germline lookup yields CDR1 SGHTA and CDR2 FQGNSA. The DNA for the CDR3 is TGTGCCAGCAGCTTAGGTCTGTGGATCTCGACCACAGATACGCAGTATTTT. It translates to CASSLGLWISTTDTQYF.

The chain has TRBV27 and TRBJ2-7, with D hard to call. Germline V gene data show CDR1 as MNHEY and CDR2 as SMNVEV (reference sequence). CDR3 length: 13 residues. The V and J ends lost 6 bases and 3 bases respectively, with 12 bases between them. The CDR3 region has the DNA TGTGCCAGCAGCCGAAGAGGCCTCTACGAGCAGTACTTC. This codes for CASSRRGLYEQYF.

In this sample, this clone turned up many times. The identical CDR3 is also encoded by other nucleotide sequences in the sample. The V call is TRBV18, the J call TRBJ2-5; tentative D call: TRBD2 (5 bases). The CDR3 is 13 amino acids. The V end was cut by 2 bases, the J end by 4 bases, with 8 bases between. Germline V lookup: CDR1 KGHSH, CDR2 LQKENI. The CDR3 loop is CASSPVAGETQYF. The CDR3 DNA follows: TGTGCCAGCTCACCAGTCGCGGGAGAGACCCAGTACTTC.

This clone was recorded at least ten times. V gene TRBV27 combines with J gene TRBJ2-1; D possibly uses TRBD1 or TRBD2 (5 bases each). Looked up from germline, CDR1 is MNHEY and CDR2 is SMNVEV (reference sequence). Trimming removed 6 bases from V and 10 bases from J, with 13 bases in between. This CDR3 region has 12 residues. The CDR3 region is CASRSRGHEQFF. The CDR3 nucleotides are TGTGCCAGCAGATCGAGGGGTCACGAGCAGTTCTTC.

This clone came up a few times. The gene calls are TRBV28 and TRBJ1-2; a weak D match, TRBD1 (5 bases). V lost 7 bases and J 4 bases, leaving 19 bases between the germline ends. The CDR3 extends over 15 amino acids. The germline V gene has CDR1 MDHEN and CDR2 SYDVKM. The CDR3 reads CASITQGRKGYGYTF. The DNA of the CDR3 is TGTGCCAGCATCACCCAGGGCCGGAAGGGCTATGGCTACACCTTC.

This clone was observed a handful of times. V is TRBV4-1 and J is TRBJ2-6; D gene unclear. V was trimmed by 1 base and J by 0 bases, leaving 10 bases between them. This CDR3 region has 17 residues. Germline assignment: CDR1 MGHRA and CDR2 YSYEKL. The DNA for the CDR3 is TGCGCCAGCAGCCAAGCCTCTCAGAGCTCTGGGGCCAACGTCCTGACTTTC. This sequence encodes CASSQASQSSGANVLTF.

In its sample, this clone was seen a few times. The chain links TRBV6-6 to TRBJ1-1; tentative D call: TRBD1 (6 bases). This CDR3 comprises 14 residues. CDR1 and CDR2 from the germline V gene are MNHNY and SVGAGI (reference sequence). Trimming removed 6 bases from V and 4 bases from J, with 15 bases in between. CDR3 nucleotide sequence: TGTGCCAGCAGATACCGGGACATGGGCACTGAAGCTTTCTTT. It codes for CASRYRDMGTEAFF.

A few counts support this clone. The J gene is TRBJ2-1, the V gene TRBV5-1, with unresolved D. Looked up from germline, CDR1 is SGHRS and CDR2 is YFSETQ. CDR3 length: 15 residues. Trimming removed 2 bases from V and 4 bases from J, with 13 bases in between. As DNA, the CDR3 is TGCGCCAGCAGCTTTGGCCAGGCTCAATACAATGAGCAGTTCTTC. Translation gives CASSFGQAQYNEQFF.

The sample holds a few counts of this clone. The chain uses TRBV15 and TRBJ2-2, with D possibly being TRBD2 (6 bases). The CDR3 contains 14 residues. V was shortened by 0 bases and J by 8 bases, with 10 bases between the two germline ends. The germline CDR1 and CDR2 sequences are LNHNV and YYDKDF (reference sequence). Here the CDR3 reads CATSRDVAGGELFF. CDR3 bases: TGTGCCACCAGCAGAGATGTTGCGGGAGGGGAGCTGTTTTTT.

This clone has only a few counts. DNA for the CDR3: TGCGCCAGCAGCCAAGAGGCATTTGGGAGCAATCAGCCCCAGCATTTT. Protein: CASSQEAFGSNQPQHF. This chain uses TRBV4-3 with TRBJ1-5; D not certain. The CDR3 has 16 residues. Deletions cut 0 bases from V and 1 base from J, with 10 bases between. Germline CDR1 and CDR2: LGHNA and YSLEER.

The rearrangement uses TRBV7-8 and TRBJ1-6, with D possibly being TRBD1 (5 bases). V was shortened by 5 bases and J by 15 bases, with 17 bases between the two germline ends. Germline V gives CDR1 SGHVS, CDR2 FQNEAQ. The CDR3 is 13 residues long. DNA of the CDR3: TGTGCCAGCAGCCCTCCGGGACCGCATTTCCTCCACTTT. Amino acid sequence: CASSPPGPHFLHF.

This clone was picked up a small number of times. The V gene is TRBV11-3, the J gene TRBJ2-5; 8 bases align to TRBD1. The CDR3 covers 16 residues. Trimming took 3 bases from V and 2 from J; bases not matched to a gene: 8. The germline gives CDR1 SGHNT, CDR2 YENEEA. CDR3 region: CASSFRTGGSQETQYF. For the CDR3, the DNA is TGTGCCAGCAGCTTCCGAACAGGGGGATCACAAGAGACCCAGTACTTC.

The sample holds a few counts of this clone. This chain joins TRBV15 and TRBJ2-5, with a weak D call TRBD2 (6 bases). CDR1 is LNHNV and CDR2 is YYDKDF in the germline V gene (reference sequence). V lost 5 bases, J lost 5 bases, and 15 bases lay in between. The CDR3 is 14 amino acids. The CDR3 nucleotides are TGTGCCACCAGCCCCCGGGGGAGGAGGGAGACCCAGTACTTC. Translated, it gives CATSPRGRRETQYF.

This clone was recorded a few times. The V and J genes are TRBV7-2 and TRBJ1-1; 7 nucleotides align to TRBD1. V was clipped by 4 bases and J by 10 bases; unmatched bases: 12. Germline CDR1 SGHTA, CDR2 FQGNSA. The CDR3 is 14 residues long. The CDR3 spells CASSSSGQRVTAFF. CDR3 DNA: TGTGCCAGCAGCTCCTCGGGACAGCGAGTAACAGCTTTCTTT.